These 12 T cell receptor beta chains came from one sample sequenced in a study of post-analysis software for immune sequencing data. Study findings and constraints: Included in a set of several TRBV segments more frequent in patients than controls were TRBV5-6, TRBV5-1 and TRBV20-1.

Unique molecular identifiers had been added to the TCR beta cDNA libraries. TCRdb re-called the PCR reads with MiXCR, one entry per CDR3 protein. The sample includes hundreds of thousands of distinct CDR3 sequences, approximately 30% of them seen just once. These TCRs' antigens remain unknown. The specimen was blood. These receptors were obtained from a girl between 10 and 17 years old with multiple sclerosis.

The CDR3 loop reads CASSTYRDEETQYF. In DNA form, the CDR3 reads TGTGCCAGCAGCACCTACCGGGACGAAGAGACCCAGTACTTC. The chain employs TRBV7-9 and TRBJ2-5; D is perhaps TRBD1 or TRBD2 (5 bases each). Trimming shortened V by 5 bases and J by 3 bases, and 13 bases separated the two germline ends. This CDR3 spans 14 amino acids. Germline CDR1 SEHNR, CDR2 FQNEAQ (reference sequence). The full variable domain, rest sourced from reference TRBV7-9 and TRBJ2-5, is DTGVSQNPRHKITKRGQNVTFRCDPISEHNRLYWYRQTLGQGPEFLTYFQNEAQLEKSRLLSDRFSAERPKGSFSTLEIQRTEQGDSAMYLCASSTYRDEETQYFGPGTRLLVL.

A few counts support this clonotype. The V and J genes are TRBV6-1 and TRBJ1-6, with 8 nucleotides matching TRBD1. The V gene's germline CDR1 is MNHNS and CDR2 SASEGT. The CDR3 contains 15 residues. V shed 5 bases, J shed 9 bases, and the junction held 9 bases outside the gene matches. The CDR3 sequence: CASSTQGAGSSPLHF. As DNA, the CDR3 is TGTGCCAGCAGTACCCAGGGGGCAGGTAGTTCACCCCTCCACTTT.

This clonotype showed up just a few times. The chain recombines TRBV6-1 with TRBJ2-3; the match to TRBD2 covers 7 bases. The CDR3 runs to 15 residues. After removal of 4 bases from V and 2 bases from J, the junction contained 6 bases not matched to a gene. The germline CDR1 and CDR2 sequences are MNHNS and SASEGT. The DNA for the CDR3 is TGTGCCAGCAGTGCGTCGGGGGGTGACACAGATACGCAGTATTTT. Protein: CASSASGGDTDTQYF.

Notes on this clonotype: The junction departs from the called germline gene at one end, perhaps through a read error. The rearrangement uses TRBV20-1 and TRBJ2-6, with TRBD1 matching 10 bases. Germline CDR1 reads DFQATT; CDR2 reads SNEGSKA (reference sequence). The CDR3 length is 17 residues. The CDR3 DNA follows: TGCAGTGCTAGAAAGACAGGGGGCTACTCTGGGGCCAACGCCCTGACTTTC. Amino acid sequence: CSARKTGGYSGANALTF.

V is TRBV5-1 and J is TRBJ1-1; 8 positions agree with TRBD1. J was trimmed by 7 bases and V by 0 bases; bases with no gene match: 2. From germline, CDR1 is SGHRS and CDR2 YFSETQ. The length of the CDR3 is 13 residues. CDR3 protein: CASSLAGGLEAFF. CDR3 nucleotides: TGCGCCAGCAGCTTGGCAGGGGGCCTTGAAGCTTTCTTT.

The chain uses TRBV7-9 and TRBJ2-7, with D perhaps matching TRBD2 (6 bases). Looked up from germline, CDR1 is SEHNR and CDR2 is FQNEAQ (reference sequence). The CDR3 runs 13 residues. V was shortened by 6 bases and J by 4 bases, with 13 bases between the two germline ends. The CDR3 sequence: CASRGEGRYEQYF. CDR3 bases: TGTGCCAGCAGGGGAGAGGGGAGGTACGAGCAGTACTTC. The variable domain in full, completed from reference TRBV7-9 and TRBJ2-7, reads DTGVSQNPRHKITKRGQNVTFRCDPISEHNRLYWYRQTLGQGPEFLTYFQNEAQLEKSRLLSDRFSAERPKGSFSTLEIQRTEQGDSAMYLCASRGEGRYEQYFGPGTRLTVT.

The chain is built from TRBV3-1 and TRBJ2-1; 8 bases agree with TRBD1. Germline V gene lookup returns CDR1 LGHDT and CDR2 YNNKEL (reference sequence). The V segment lost 3 bases and the J segment 7 bases; nucleotides outside the gene matches: 11. The CDR3 consists of 16 residues. CDR3 in amino acids: CASSHMSVRGRNEQFF. Written as DNA, the CDR3 is TGTGCCAGCAGCCATATGTCAGTCAGGGGGCGAAATGAGCAGTTCTTC.

The chain combines TRBV27 with TRBJ1-4; possibly TRBD1 for D (5 bases). The CDR3 has 16 amino acids. Trimming removed 2 bases from V and 3 bases from J, with 13 bases in between. CDR1 and CDR2 (germline): MNHEY, SMNVEV (reference sequence). Written as DNA, the CDR3 is TGTGCCAGCAGTTTACTCCCAGGGCGGGCTAATGAAAAACTGTTTTTT. This encodes CASSLLPGRANEKLFF. Full variable domain (missing parts from reference TRBV27 and TRBJ1-4): EAQVTQNPRYLITVTGKKLTVTCSQNMNHEYMSWYRQDPGLGLRQIYYSMNVEVTDKGDVPEGYKVSRKEKRNFPLILESPSPNQTSLYFCASSLLPGRANEKLFFGSGTQLSVL.

The rearrangement joins TRBV6-7 to TRBJ2-4; the match to TRBD1 covers 7 bases. TRBV6-7 is noted as an ORF with a role that remains uncertain. Trimming cost V 6 bases and J 13 bases; bases outside gene matches: 15. The CDR3 loop spans 14 amino acids. CDR3 nucleotide sequence: TGTGCCAGCAGGAACTACAGGGGATCCCATGAGCAGTACTTC. This translates into CASRNYRGSHEQYF.

This clonotype was seen more than once but under ten times. The CDR3 spells CASSPAGTEQFF. The CDR3 region has the DNA TGTGCCAGCAGCCCGGCAGGTACTGAGCAGTTCTTC. The V call is TRBV5-6, the J call TRBJ2-1; D is unclear. V dropped 4 bases and J dropped 9 bases, with 11 bases sitting between them. This CDR3 is built from 12 residues. The germline CDR1 and CDR2 sequences are SGHDT and YYEEEE.

The chain joins TRBV5-1 to TRBJ2-2, with 7 positions matching TRBD1. This CDR3 region has 14 residues. V lost 4 bases to trimming and J lost 4 bases; unmatched junction nucleotides: 4. Germline CDR1 SGHRS, CDR2 YFSETQ. The DNA of the CDR3 is TGCGCCAGCAGCCCTGGACAGGCCACCGGGGAGCTGTTTTTT. This codes for CASSPGQATGELFF. Full variable domain (rest looked up from reference TRBV5-1 and TRBJ2-2): KAGVTQTPRYLIKTRGQQVTLSCSPISGHRSVSWYQQTPGQGLQFLFEYFSETQRNKGNFPGRFSGRQFSNSRSEMNVSTLELGDSALYLCASSPGQATGELFFGEGSRLTVL.

This chain links TRBV6-2 or TRBV6-3 with TRBJ1-1; 7 bases match TRBD1. The CDR3 is 15 amino acids. Trimming took 8 bases from V and 2 from J; bases not matched to a gene: 11. Germline CDR1 is MNHEY and CDR2 is SVGEGT. The chain's CDR3 is CASDEPGQPNTEAFF. The DNA of the CDR3 is TGTGCCAGCGACGAACCGGGACAGCCTAACACTGAAGCTTTCTTT.